One and the same sample provided the 13 T cell receptor beta chains below, sequenced in a study of identical twins. TCRdb redid the calling of the 5' RACE reads with MiXCR, one entry per CDR3 protein. The table has about 660,000 distinct CDR3 sequences, less than 10% seen once; the top ten hold 0.8% to 1%. In addition, the sample was reused for a study of yellow fever vaccine responses in identical twins.

Sequencing was performed on PBMCs. The receptors stem from a woman aged 18-29 years in good health.

This CDR3 is CASSYADRNTEAFF. CDR3 coding DNA: TGCGCCAGCAGCTACGCGGACAGGAACACTGAAGCTTTCTTT. The genes are TRBV5-1 and TRBJ1-1; tentative D call: TRBD1 (6 bases). Germline loops: CDR1 SGHRS, CDR2 YFSETQ. Trimming took off 3 bases at V and 1 base at J, with 10 bases between the two ends. The CDR3 has 14 residues.

In its sample, this clonotype was seen a few times. The rearrangement joins TRBV15 to TRBJ2-7; D gene ambiguous. The germline V gene has CDR1 LNHNV and CDR2 YYDKDF (reference sequence). The CDR3 covers 14 residues. Trimming took 5 bases from V and 4 from J, leaving 15 bases between them. CDR3 coding DNA: TGTGCCACCAGCGCTGCTGTAACGTGGTACGAGCAGTACTTC. Amino acid sequence: CATSAAVTWYEQYF.

This clonotype was observed a few times. The chain is built from TRBV6-2 or TRBV6-3 and TRBJ2-5; 10 nucleotides match TRBD2. V was pared by 4 bases and J by 5 bases, with 4 bases of the junction left unmatched. CDR1 MNHEY and CDR2 SVGEGT come from the germline V gene. The CDR3 extends over 14 amino acids. The CDR3, as DNA: TGTGCCAGCAGTTGGACTAGCGGCAAGGAGACCCAGTACTTC. Protein sequence: CASSWTSGKETQYF.

This sequence joins TRBV6-2 or TRBV6-3 and TRBJ2-7; D remains ambiguous. The germline gives CDR1 MNHEY, CDR2 SVGEGT. Trimming stripped 2 bases from V and 2 bases from J, with 10 bases between. The CDR3 is 14 amino acids. Here the CDR3 DNA reads TGTGCCAGCAGTTACCCCCCAGGACCCTACGAGCAGTACTTC. Translating gives CASSYPPGPYEQYF.

This clonotype was seen repeatedly, ten times or more. This chain connects TRBV12-3 or TRBV12-4 to TRBJ1-5; tentatively, D is TRBD1 (6 bases). The V end was cut by 3 bases, the J end by 5 bases, with 11 bases between. This CDR3 region has 14 residues. For the CDR3, the DNA is TGTGCCAGCAGTTTGGCGAGGGGGGATCAGCCCCAGCATTTT. It encodes CASSLARGDQPQHF.

This clonotype was seen a handful of times. The V call is TRBV3-1, the J call TRBJ2-7, with 8 bases identical to TRBD1. The CDR3 contains 17 residues. V shed 1 base and J 1 base; nucleotides not matched to a gene: 9. Germline CDR1 is LGHDT and CDR2 is YNNKEL (reference sequence). The CDR3 sequence: CASSQVTRGQASYEQYF. As DNA, the CDR3 is TGTGCCAGCAGCCAAGTCACTAGGGGACAGGCGTCCTACGAGCAGTACTTC.

This clonotype was picked up many times. The V and J genes are TRBV15 and TRBJ2-3; D gene unclear. The CDR3 totals 12 residues. The germline V gene encodes CDR1 LNHNV and CDR2 YYDKDF (reference sequence). Trimming removed 3 bases from V and 6 bases from J, with 7 bases in between. Written as DNA, the CDR3 is TGTGCCACCAGCAGGGACGGCGATACGCAGTATTTT. It yields the protein CATSRDGDTQYF.

The chain employs TRBV18 and TRBJ2-3; unclear D gene. Germline V gene lookup returns CDR1 KGHSH and CDR2 LQKENI. The CDR3 is made up of 15 amino acids. V was trimmed by 1 base and J by 6 bases, leaving 14 bases between them. The CDR3 loop is CASSPRSERRDTQYF. DNA for the CDR3: TGTGCCAGCTCACCACGGAGTGAACGCCGCGATACGCAGTATTTT.

The rearrangement links TRBV7-3 to TRBJ2-1, with a possible D match to TRBD1 (8 bases). V was clipped by 6 bases and J by 9 bases, with 15 bases between them. The CDR3 has 13 amino acids. From germline, CDR1 is SGHTA and CDR2 FQGTGA. CDR3 coding DNA: TGTGCCAGCAGGCCCACAGGGGGGGTTGAGCAGTTCTTC. Translating gives CASRPTGGVEQFF.

Points on this clonotype: This may stem from a read error, because a much larger clone lies one nucleotide away. The chain couples TRBV7-9 to TRBJ1-1; no reliable D call. V shed 0 bases and J shed 1 base, with 6 bases lying between them. Germline V gene data show CDR1 as SEHNR and CDR2 as FQNEAQ (reference sequence). The CDR3 covers 14 residues. In DNA form, the CDR3 reads TGTGCCAGCAGCTTAGCGTCGGCGAACACTGAAGCTTTCTTT. It codes for CASSLASANTEAFF.

In this sample, this clonotype turned up many times. The chain links TRBV4-1 to TRBJ2-2; weak D call: TRBD2 (6 bases). CDR1 and CDR2 from the germline V gene are MGHRA and YSYEKL. Trimming pared 7 bases from V and 0 bases from J, leaving 12 bases between. The CDR3 covers 15 residues. The CDR3, as DNA: TGCGCCAGCAACCGGGACTCTCCGAACACCGGGGAGCTGTTTTTT. This translates into CASNRDSPNTGELFF.

This clonotype showed up just a few times. The rearrangement joins TRBV4-2 to TRBJ2-7, with 8 positions matching TRBD2. The CDR3 covers 13 residues. After removal of 3 bases from V and 5 bases from J, the junction contained 3 bases not matched to a gene. In germline, CDR1 is LGHNA, CDR2 YNFKEQ. This CDR3 reads CASSHSGVNEQYF. Written as DNA, the CDR3 is TGTGCCAGCAGCCATAGCGGGGTTAACGAGCAGTACTTC.

In its sample, this clonotype was seen a few times. This chain uses TRBV28 with TRBJ1-1; unclear D gene. The germline CDR1 and CDR2 sequences are MDHEN and SYDVKM. This CDR3 has 12 residues. The V and J ends lost 3 bases and 8 bases respectively, with 10 bases between them. The CDR3 DNA sequence: TGTGCCAGCAGTTTGCCCCGGGCCGAAGCTTTCTTT. This encodes CASSLPRAEAFF.